This entry describes one T cell receptor (beta chain). Germline V gene data show CDR1 as SNHLY and CDR2 as FYNNEI. The length of the CDR3 is 13 residues. Trimming stripped 2 bases from V and 1 base from J, with 5 bases between. This sample stems from a study of blood T cell repertoires in COVID-19. In the authors' workflow: Amplified reference gene primers provided the basis for estimating nucleated cell counts. The data were produced by immunoSEQ multiplex PCR, yet TCRdb's version contains in-frame clones alone and is incomplete. V and J calls plus clone size are reproduced from that table; the DNA served to infer D and trimming. The sample carries about 130,000 clones, about four fifths recorded once.

The chain is built from TRBV2 and TRBJ1-1; D gene uncertain. The sample taken for sequencing was peripheral blood. The receptor was isolated from a middle-aged man with active or convalescent COVID-19. CDR3 nucleotide sequence: TGTGCCAGCAGTGAATTCAGGAACACTGAAGCTTTCTTT. It yields the protein CASSEFRNTEAFF.